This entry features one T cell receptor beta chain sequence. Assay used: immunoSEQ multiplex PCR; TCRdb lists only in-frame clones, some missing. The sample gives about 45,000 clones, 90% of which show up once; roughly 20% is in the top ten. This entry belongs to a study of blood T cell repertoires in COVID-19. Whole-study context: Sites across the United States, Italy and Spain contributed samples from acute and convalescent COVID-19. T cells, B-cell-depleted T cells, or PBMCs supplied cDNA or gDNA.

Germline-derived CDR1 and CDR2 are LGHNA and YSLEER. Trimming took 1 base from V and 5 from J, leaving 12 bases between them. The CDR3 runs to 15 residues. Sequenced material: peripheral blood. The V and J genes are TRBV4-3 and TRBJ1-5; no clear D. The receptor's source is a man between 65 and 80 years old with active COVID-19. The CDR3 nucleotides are TGCGCCAGCAGCCAAGTGATCGGAGGAGATCAGCCCCAGCATTTT. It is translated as CASSQVIGGDQPQHF.